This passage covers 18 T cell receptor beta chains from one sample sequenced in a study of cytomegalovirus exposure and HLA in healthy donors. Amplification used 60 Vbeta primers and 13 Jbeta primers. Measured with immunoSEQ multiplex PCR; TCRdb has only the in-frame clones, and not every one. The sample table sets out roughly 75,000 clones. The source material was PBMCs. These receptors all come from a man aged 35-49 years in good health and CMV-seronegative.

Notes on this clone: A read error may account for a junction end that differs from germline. CDR3 nucleotides: TGCGCCAGCAGCTCTTACCAACCGGGACAGGATCCGTCCTTC. Amino acids: CASSSYQPGQDPSF. This chain uses TRBV5-1 with TRBJ2-7; 8 bases agree with TRBD1. There are 14 residues in the CDR3. Germline CDR1 and CDR2: SGHRS and YFSETQ.

The CDR3 here is CASRLQGGSYEQYF. The CDR3 DNA is TGTGCCAGCAGACTACAGGGGGGCTCCTACGAGCAGTACTTC. The V call is TRBV6-5, the J call TRBJ2-7, with 8 bases that match TRBD1. CDR1 and CDR2 (germline): MNHEY, SVGAGI. This CDR3 region has 14 residues. V was pared by 6 bases and J by 0 bases, with 4 bases of the junction left unmatched.

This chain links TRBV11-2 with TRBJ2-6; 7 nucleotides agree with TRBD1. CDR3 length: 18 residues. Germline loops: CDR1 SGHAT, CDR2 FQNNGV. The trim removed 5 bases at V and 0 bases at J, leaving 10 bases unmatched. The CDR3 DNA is TGTGCCAGCAGCAGAAGGGACAGAACTCTCTCTGGGGCCAACGTCCTGACTTTC. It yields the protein CASSRRDRTLSGANVLTF.

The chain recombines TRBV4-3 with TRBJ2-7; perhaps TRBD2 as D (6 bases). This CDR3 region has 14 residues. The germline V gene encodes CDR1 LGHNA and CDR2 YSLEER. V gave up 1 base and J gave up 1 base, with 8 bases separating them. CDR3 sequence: CASSQGGTSYEQYF. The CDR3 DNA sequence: TGCGCCAGCAGCCAAGGGGGGACTTCCTACGAGCAGTACTTC.

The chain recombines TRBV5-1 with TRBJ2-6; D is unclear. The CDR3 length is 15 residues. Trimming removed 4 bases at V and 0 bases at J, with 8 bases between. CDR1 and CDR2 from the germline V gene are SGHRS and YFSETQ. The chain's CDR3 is CASSKSVSGANVLTF. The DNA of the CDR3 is TGCGCCAGCAGCAAGTCAGTCTCTGGGGCCAACGTCCTGACTTTC.

CDR3 in DNA: TGTGCCAGCCATCGGACAGGGGGCAGTGAAGCTTTCTTT. The encoded protein is CASHRTGGSEAFF. This chain links TRBV18 with TRBJ1-1, with 11 bases matching TRBD1. The CDR3 contains 13 residues. V shed 8 bases, J shed 7 bases, and the junction held 6 bases outside the gene matches. Germline V CDR1 and CDR2: KGHSH, LQKENI.

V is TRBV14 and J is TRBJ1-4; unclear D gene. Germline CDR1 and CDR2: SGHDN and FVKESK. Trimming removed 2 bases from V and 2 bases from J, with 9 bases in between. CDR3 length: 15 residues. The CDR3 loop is CASSQTGYTNEKLFF. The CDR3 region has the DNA TGTGCCAGCAGCCAAACCGGGTATACTAATGAAAAACTGTTTTTT.

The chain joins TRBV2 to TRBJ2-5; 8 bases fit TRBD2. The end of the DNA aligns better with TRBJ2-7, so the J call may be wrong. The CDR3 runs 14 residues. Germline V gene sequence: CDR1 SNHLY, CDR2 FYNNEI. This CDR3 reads CASSLGGVSYEQYF. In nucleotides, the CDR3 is TGTGCCAGCAGTCTCGGGGGGGTCTCCTACGAGCAGTACTTC.

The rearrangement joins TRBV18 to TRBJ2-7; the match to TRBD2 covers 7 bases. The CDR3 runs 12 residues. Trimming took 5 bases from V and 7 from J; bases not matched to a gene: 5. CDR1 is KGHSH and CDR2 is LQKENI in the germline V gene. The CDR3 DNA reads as TGTGCCAGCTCATCTGAACTAGCGGAGCAGTACTTC. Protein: CASSSELAEQYF.

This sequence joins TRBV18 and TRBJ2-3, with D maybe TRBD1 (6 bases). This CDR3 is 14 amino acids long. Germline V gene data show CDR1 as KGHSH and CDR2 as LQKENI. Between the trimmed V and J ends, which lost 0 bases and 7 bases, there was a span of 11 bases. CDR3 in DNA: TGTGCCAGCTCACCACCGAGGGACAAGCATACGCAGTATTTT. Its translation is CASSPPRDKHTQYF.

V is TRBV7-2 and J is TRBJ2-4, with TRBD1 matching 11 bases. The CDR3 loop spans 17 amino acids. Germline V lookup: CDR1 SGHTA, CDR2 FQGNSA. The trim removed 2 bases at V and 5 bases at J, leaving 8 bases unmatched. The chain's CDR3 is CASSLTPDRGHQNIQYF. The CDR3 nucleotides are TGTGCCAGCAGCTTAACTCCGGACAGGGGGCACCAAAACATTCAGTACTTC.

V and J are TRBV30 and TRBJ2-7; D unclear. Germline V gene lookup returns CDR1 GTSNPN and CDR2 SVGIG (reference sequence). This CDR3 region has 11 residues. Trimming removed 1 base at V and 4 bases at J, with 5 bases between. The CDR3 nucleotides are TGTGCCTGGAGTGGACAATACGAGCAGTACTTC. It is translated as CAWSGQYEQYF.

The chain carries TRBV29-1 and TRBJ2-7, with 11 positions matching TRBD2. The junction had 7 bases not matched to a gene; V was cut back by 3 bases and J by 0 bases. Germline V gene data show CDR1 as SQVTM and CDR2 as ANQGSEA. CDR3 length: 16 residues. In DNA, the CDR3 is TGCAGCGTTGAGGGTTTAGCGGGAGGGCCCTCCTACGAGCAGTACTTC. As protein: CSVEGLAGGPSYEQYF.

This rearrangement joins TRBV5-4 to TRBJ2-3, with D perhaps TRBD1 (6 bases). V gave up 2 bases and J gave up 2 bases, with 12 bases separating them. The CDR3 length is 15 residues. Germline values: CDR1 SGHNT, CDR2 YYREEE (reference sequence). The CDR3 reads CASSFQGGSTDTQYF. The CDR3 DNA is TGTGCCAGCAGCTTCCAAGGGGGATCCACAGATACGCAGTATTTT.

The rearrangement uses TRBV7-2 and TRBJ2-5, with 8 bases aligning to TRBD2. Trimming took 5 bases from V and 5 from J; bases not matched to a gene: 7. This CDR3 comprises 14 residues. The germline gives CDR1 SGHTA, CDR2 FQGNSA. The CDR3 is CASSTGGRSETQYF. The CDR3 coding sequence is TGTGCCAGCAGCACCGGCGGGAGGTCGGAGACCCAGTACTTC.

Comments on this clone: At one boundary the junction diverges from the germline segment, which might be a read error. The chain's CDR3 is CASSRRTSGGYSEQFF. For the CDR3, the DNA is TGCGCCAGCAGCCGTAGGACTAGCGGGGGTTACAGTGAGCAGTTCTTC. V and J are TRBV5-1 and TRBJ2-1, with 13 nucleotides matching TRBD2. Germline values: CDR1 SGHRS, CDR2 YFSETQ. The CDR3 consists of 16 residues.

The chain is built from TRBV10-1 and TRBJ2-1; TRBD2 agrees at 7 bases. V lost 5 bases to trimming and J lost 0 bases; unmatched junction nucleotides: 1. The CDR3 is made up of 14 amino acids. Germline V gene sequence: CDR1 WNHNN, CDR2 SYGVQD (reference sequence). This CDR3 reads CASSSSGSYNEQFF. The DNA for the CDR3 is TGCGCCAGCAGTTCTAGCGGCTCCTACAATGAGCAGTTCTTC.

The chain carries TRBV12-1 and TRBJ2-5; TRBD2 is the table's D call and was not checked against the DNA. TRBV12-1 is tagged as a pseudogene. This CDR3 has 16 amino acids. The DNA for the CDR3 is TGTGCCAGCAGCTTAGCCCGCGGGGGGGCTCAAGAGACCCAGTACTTC. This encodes CASSLARGGAQETQYF.